A selection of T cell receptor beta chains follows, all from one sample in a study of shared clonotypes between healthy human individuals. TCRdb keeps only in-frame clones here, not all; method: immunoSEQ multiplex PCR. Among about 490,000 clones listed, less than 80% were seen once. Sequenced: PBMCs. Every receptor here comes from a woman between 40 and 50 years old in good health. Some clones in this sample may be carry-over from other donors' samples. Both conserved end residues are part of each CDR3.

length,V,CDR3
17,TRBV18,CASSSTRPGQSIWAQHF
15,TRBV6-1,CASSENLGVGYGYTF
14,TRBV5-6,CASSLDQGQETQYF
15,TRBV6-1,CASSMDRSSGNTIYF
13,TRBV29-1,CSGSGKSSYEQYF
15,TRBV5-1,CASSLDGGLANEQFF
15,TRBV10-1,CASSESSGTWHEQYF
14,TRBV6-5,CASSTRRGEAEQYF
15,TRBV7-9,CASTRRAGGAYEQYF
13,TRBV6-1,CASSLGEATEQYF
13,TRBV30,CAWSGGANQPQHF
17,TRBV19,CASSRGDSPSSYNEQFF
14,TRBV5-4,CASSSRGSEETQYF
16,TRBV19,CASSPRGLAGSETQYF
13,TRBV7-6,CASSASSNNEQFF
16,TRBV6-1,CASSEGGQVSGNTIYF
14,TRBV27,CASGTGTAPDTQYF
15,TRBV7-4,CASGLKVQRNTEAFF
13,TRBV18,CASSVSGRETQYF
12,TRBV28,CASLQRYNEQFF
15,TRBV11-2,CASSPTAGTGREQYF
14,TRBV19,CASSDLAGAVDLFF
14,TRBV19,CASSIPRPNTEAFF
15,TRBV11-1,CASSFRQASGNTIYF
16,TRBV5-4,CASRVLAGGPADTQYF